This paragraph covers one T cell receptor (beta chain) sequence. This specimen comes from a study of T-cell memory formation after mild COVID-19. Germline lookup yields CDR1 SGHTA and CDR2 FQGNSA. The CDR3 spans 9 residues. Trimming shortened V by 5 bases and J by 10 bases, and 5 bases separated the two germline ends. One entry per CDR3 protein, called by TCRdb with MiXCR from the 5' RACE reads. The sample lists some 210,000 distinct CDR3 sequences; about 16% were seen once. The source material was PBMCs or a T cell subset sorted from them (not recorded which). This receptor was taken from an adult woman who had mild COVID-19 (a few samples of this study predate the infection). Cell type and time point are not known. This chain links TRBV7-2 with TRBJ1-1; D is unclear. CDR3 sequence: CASSPRAFF. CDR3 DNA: TGTGCCAGCAGCCCCCGAGCTTTCTTT. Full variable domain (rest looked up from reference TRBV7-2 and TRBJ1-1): GAGVSQSPSNKVTEKGKDVELRCDPISGHTALYWYRQSLGQGLEFLIYFQGNSAPDKSGLPSDRFSAERTGGSVSTLTIQRTQQEDSAVYLCASSPRAFFGQGTRLTVV.